The 10 T cell receptor beta chains below come from one sample, sequenced in a study of CD4 and CD8 cells across lung adenocarcinoma regions. TCRdb re-called the PCR reads with MiXCR, one entry per CDR3 protein. The table includes 25,000 or so distinct CDR3 sequences, 45% to 60% detected once. The sample comprised CD4+ T cells from the center of a lung tumor. These receptors all stem from a male donor with lung adenocarcinoma. The CD4 and CD8 labels of this study may be unreliable.

This clonotype showed up many times. This chain links TRBV28 with TRBJ2-1; 12 bases are a match to TRBD2. CDR1 and CDR2 (germline): MDHEN, SYDVKM. The CDR3 runs to 16 residues. V lost 2 bases to trimming and J lost 10 bases; unmatched junction nucleotides: 9. CDR3 residues: CASSLRTGTSGWEQFF. The DNA of the CDR3 is TGTGCCAGCAGTTTACGAACCGGGACTAGCGGGTGGGAGCAGTTCTTC.

Details on this clonotype: A junction end diverges from the germline sequence, so it may reflect a read error. This chain links TRBV6-1 with TRBJ2-3; D call uncertain. This CDR3 has 15 amino acids. Germline CDR1 MNHNS, CDR2 SASEGT. The CDR3: CASSLQSVIPETQYF. Written as DNA, the CDR3 is TGTGCCAGCAGCCTCCAGTCTGTAATTCCAGAGACGCAGTATTTT.

The V gene is TRBV7-2, the J gene TRBJ2-5; 7 bases agree with TRBD2. V lost 1 base and J lost 2; bases outside the gene matches: 7. The CDR3 is 16 residues long. CDR1 and CDR2 from the germline V gene are SGHTA and FQGNSA. CDR3 nucleotide sequence: TGTGCCAGCAGCTTAGGTGGTAGCGGGTCTCAAGAGACCCAGTACTTC. Translating it yields CASSLGGSGSQETQYF. The whole variable domain, remainder taken from reference TRBV7-2 and TRBJ2-5, is GAGVSQSPSNKVTEKGKDVELRCDPISGHTALYWYRQSLGQGLEFLIYFQGNSAPDKSGLPSDRFSAERTGGSVSTLTIQRTQQEDSAVYLCASSLGGSGSQETQYFGPGTRLLVL.

For the CDR3, the DNA is TGTGCCAGCAGCCCAATCGGGAATGAGCAGTTCTTC. Encoded protein: CASSPIGNEQFF. This chain uses TRBV3-1 with TRBJ2-1; D gene ambiguous. The CDR3 is 12 residues long. CDR1 is LGHDT and CDR2 is YNNKEL in the germline V gene (reference sequence). Trimming left V 4 bases short and J 7 bases short, with 8 bases between.

A word on this clonotype: Just one base apart from a much larger clone, this may be a read error. The chain links TRBV6-1 to TRBJ2-1; D gene ambiguous. The CDR3 is 11 residues long. V dropped 4 bases and J dropped 10 bases, with 8 bases sitting between them. Germline V gene lookup returns CDR1 MNHNS and CDR2 SASEGT. This chain's CDR3 is CASSVIYEQFF. DNA for the CDR3: TGTGCCAGCAGTGTAATCTACGAGCAGTTCTTC.

To note about this clonotype: One end of the junction varies from germline; a read error may be responsible. V usage is TRBV6-1 and J usage is TRBJ2-2, with 8 bases matching TRBD1. This CDR3 contains 17 residues. Looked up from germline, CDR1 is MNHNS and CDR2 is SASEGT. The CDR3 reads CASSALRQGAGTGALYF. In nucleotides, the CDR3 is TGTGCCAGCAGTGCCCTAAGGCAGGGGGCCGGCACCGGGGCGCTGTATTTT.

This clonotype was detected many times. The chain combines TRBV4-1 with TRBJ2-1; 7 bases match TRBD2. CDR3 length equals 16 residues. Looked up from germline, CDR1 is MGHRA and CDR2 is YSYEKL. Trimming cost V 3 bases and J 4 bases; bases outside gene matches: 9. For the CDR3, the DNA is TGCGCCAGCAGCCACTTCCTAGCGGCCATATACAATGAGCAGTTCTTC. Its protein product is CASSHFLAAIYNEQFF.

This clonotype was detected a few times. One end of the junction varies from germline; a read error may be responsible. V gene TRBV6-1 combines with J gene TRBJ2-4; 9 positions match TRBD2. The CDR3 has 18 residues. Looked up from germline, CDR1 is MNHNS and CDR2 is SASEGT. CDR3 sequence reads: CASSKGWAGGGGKNTQYF. Written as DNA, the CDR3 is TGTGCCAGCAGTAAGGGGTGGGCGGGGGGGGGAGGCAAAAATACTCAGTATTTC.

By its share, this clonotype is medium-sized. The V gene is TRBV10-2, the J gene TRBJ2-1; D remains ambiguous. Trimming pared 5 bases from V and 0 bases from J, leaving 8 bases between. The CDR3 contains 14 residues. Germline V lookup: CDR1 WSHSY, CDR2 SAAADI. The CDR3 here is CASSTWGSYNEQFF. The CDR3 coding sequence is TGCGCCAGCAGTACGTGGGGCTCCTACAATGAGCAGTTCTTC.

The V and J genes are TRBV7-2 and TRBJ2-7, with 11 bases lining up with TRBD2. The germline CDR1 and CDR2 sequences are SGHTA and FQGNSA. Trimming cost V 5 bases and J 3 bases; bases outside gene matches: 6. The CDR3 length is 15 residues. CDR3 loop: CASSRDLAGGYEQYF. DNA for the CDR3: TGTGCCAGCAGCCGTGACCTAGCGGGAGGCTACGAGCAGTACTTC.